This T cell receptor (beta chain) was identified in a study of blood T cells in healthy people across ages (dated by TCRdb to 2014 to 2015). For the wider study: In model experiments, template switching captured roughly one uniquely barcoded TCR beta cDNA molecule for every two T cells. Using deep sequencing normalized with unique cDNA molecular identifiers, the study measured how TCR beta repertoire diversity changes with age. Four age groups were formed from the donors: young (average approximately 16 years), middle-aged (around 41), aged (roughly 56) and long-lived (roughly 88). The study analyzed two additional independent replicas of 1 million unique cDNA reads from the same blood draw for two donors, one aged 18 to 29 and one aged 80 or older.

The library was prepared using 5' RACE. TCRdb shows the sequencer as Illumina HiSeq 2500. A second 7 to 11 cycle PCR used a sample-barcoded 5' primer and a J-beta primer mix. A unique molecular identifier was introduced onto each TCR beta cDNA molecule by a template-switch 5' adaptor carrying 12 random nucleotides. Each sample yielded at least 2.5 million CDR3-containing paired-end reads. The Mint cDNA synthesis kit, primed by a TRBC-specific oligonucleotide, was used to synthesize first-strand cDNA from all RNA. All cDNA was treated with uracil-DNA glycosylase and then went through a first 18-cycle PCR with the universal primers M1SS and BC2_uni_R. The original pipeline was this. Each sample was normalized by randomly selecting 1 million high-quality reads, each carrying a distinct molecular identifier. Reads sharing molecular identifiers were discarded rather than binned into consensus sequences. MiTCR, with a Q25 quality threshold and the strictest error-elimination algorithm, was used for CDR3 identification, clonotype clustering and error correction. A nonparametric unseen species model using Euler transformation provided a lower-bound estimate of total TCR beta diversity. Clones were called with MiXCR by TCRdb after fastp trimmed the public reads at Q25, and only in-frame beta chains were retained. Entries are consolidated by CDR3 protein sequence, retaining the most common genes and DNA. The V and J calls reflect TCRdb's pipeline rather than the authors' work. In this sample the table shows over 750,000 distinct CDR3 sequences, approximately 25% of which occur a single time. Of the sample, more than 8.5% is held by the ten largest clones.

What the authors observed across the whole study: Because the CMV infection status of the donors was unknown, age-related changes in expanded clonotypes may potentially have been confounded. A strong correlation was found between observed TCR beta diversity and the percentage of naive T cells measured by flow cytometry. As age increased, observed TCR beta diversity per million T cells dropped in a roughly linear way, and a significant reduction was already evident by age 40. Bulk unsorted PBMC profiling prevented conclusive comparison of naive and antigen-experienced compartments. Compared with the aged group, more naive CD4+ T cells, fewer expanded clones and increased TCR diversity were shown by the long-lived group, suggesting age selection. Estimates of total diversity based on one million sequenced T cells were considered lower bounds and underestimates.

This clonotype came up a few times. Its recognized antigen is unknown. One base away there is no much larger clone; base qualities are not given. According to the germline V gene, CDR1 reads ENHRY and CDR2 reads SYGVKD. V is pared back by 0 bases and J by 4 bases, with 16 bases lying between the germline termini. From its cysteine to its phenylalanine, the CDR3 spans 17 amino acids. Of all the DNA, just the CDR3 is kept, 51 bases in frame from base 1. The donors were 40 or so Caucasian individuals from Russia, aged roughly 6 to 90 years, who were systemically healthy. Each donor gave ten milliliters of peripheral blood, collected into EDTA-treated Vacutainer tubes. Ficoll-Paque density-gradient centrifugation was used to isolate PBMCs, with at least 6.5 million per sample. Trizol reagent was used to extract total RNA from PBMCs, with at least 6 micrograms per sample. Naive CD45RAhigh/CD27high T cell percentages were measured by flow cytometry on a PBMC aliquot from every donor.

Separately, the same data were catalogued under a study of T cells of mothers and their children. That second report states: Donors were nine systemically healthy Caucasian individuals: three mothers and their six children. cDNA synthesis consumed the entire amount of extracted RNA, loaded at approximately 1.6 ug RNA in each 15 ul reaction. In the second PCR, sample barcodes and 2-4 random nucleotides were introduced via the M1S primer. More than 8 million TCR beta CDR3 reads were obtained from each mother, and several million reads were obtained from each child. TCR recombination output is similarly shaped by thymic selection in related and unrelated pairs, with a minor effect exerted by inherited differences. Related mother-child pairs always showed normalized repertoire overlap that was slightly higher than in unrelated mother-child pairs, though the difference was never significant. No persistent microchimeric T cell clones were detected, at a sensitivity of 80 to 100 clones per million clonotypes. Deep NGS was used in the study to compare the TCR beta repertoires of mothers and children and to look for features that separate related mother-child pairs from unrelated individuals. Mothers averaged roughly 36 +/- 4 years of age and children averaged around 10 +/- 4 years. After adapter ligation was performed with NEBNext reagents, the libraries were sequenced on an Illumina HiSeq 2000 with 100+100 nt paired-end reads. To prevent cross-contamination, the mother and child libraries were prepared one month apart and sequenced in separate runs. For each donor, somewhere between roughly 500,000 and 2,100,000 distinct TCR beta clonotypes were identified. Naive TCR beta clonotypes were estimated from low-frequency clonotypes matched to each donor's FACS-determined naive share, without sorting.

Recombination linked TRBV10-3 to TRBJ2-1; perhaps TRBD2 is the D gene, with 6 bases matching. The specimen sequenced was blood. This TCR derives from a boy between 5 and 17 years old in good health. This receptor has the CDR3 CAISESTVGGEYNEQFF. Here is the DNA: TGTGCCATCAGTGAGTCTACGGTGGGCGGGGAGTACAATGAGCAGTTCTTC.